These 25 T cell receptor beta chains came from one sample sequenced in a study of blood T cell repertoires in COVID-19. Sequencing used immunoSEQ multiplex PCR; TCRdb keeps in-frame clones, though not all of them. The table includes 120,000 to 150,000 clones, about nine tenths detected once. Sequenced input: peripheral blood. The receptor source for this set is a human donor with COVID-19, enrolled during active disease. The donor label of this sample is uncertain.

V and J are TRBV3-1 (or the pseudogene TRBV3-2) and TRBJ1-4, with D possibly TRBD1 on 5 matching bases. Germline V gene lookup returns CDR1 LGHDT and CDR2 YNNKEL (reference sequence). Trimming left V 6 bases short and J 6 bases short, with 14 bases between. The CDR3 has 14 residues. This CDR3 reads CASRANGGDEKLFF. CDR3 sequence (DNA): TGTGCCAGCAGGGCTAACGGGGGGGATGAAAAACTGTTTTTT.

V and J are TRBV5-1 and TRBJ1-3, with 8 bases lining up with TRBD1. This CDR3 is built from 15 residues. The trim removed 4 bases at V and 2 bases at J, leaving 5 bases unmatched. Germline CDR1 reads SGHRS; CDR2 reads YFSETQ. In DNA, the CDR3 is TGCGCCAGCAGCGCCCTGACAGGGGCTGGAAACACCATATATTTT. Its translation is CASSALTGAGNTIYF.

This chain joins TRBV12-3 or TRBV12-4 and TRBJ2-1, with D uncertain. V lost 4 bases and J lost 9, with 4 bases in between. The CDR3 totals 10 residues. The CDR3 region is CASSSSEQFF. For the CDR3, the DNA is TGTGCCAGCAGTTCCAGTGAGCAGTTCTTC.

This chain joins TRBV10-1 and TRBJ2-4, with TRBD1 matching over 9 bases. CDR1 and CDR2 (germline): WNHNN, SYGVQD (reference sequence). CDR3 length equals 14 residues. V lost 3 bases, J lost 7 bases, and 4 bases stayed unmatched. CDR3 nucleotides: TGCGCCAGCAGTGAAGGGACAGGGAGCAACATTCAGTACTTC. Translated: CASSEGTGSNIQYF.

This clone was observed once. This rearrangement joins TRBV9 to TRBJ1-2; 10 positions agree with TRBD1. CDR1 SGDLS and CDR2 YYNGEE come from the germline V gene. This CDR3 has 16 amino acids. V dropped 4 bases and J dropped 4; count of bases not matched to a gene: 10. CDR3 in DNA: TGTGCCAGCAGCACTCCGACAGGGGGCTTCGCCTATGGCTACACCTTC. Translated, it gives CASSTPTGGFAYGYTF.

This sequence joins TRBV9 and TRBJ2-7, with a weak D call TRBD2 (7 bases). The CDR3 contains 14 residues. Trimming removed 4 bases from V and 5 bases from J, with 16 bases in between. Germline CDR1 is SGDLS and CDR2 is YYNGEE. The CDR3 DNA reads TGTGCCAGCAGCCCCGGACTAGGGGGGGACGAGCAGTACTTC. Translating it yields CASSPGLGGDEQYF. Drawing the rest from reference TRBV9 and TRBJ2-7, the complete variable domain is DSGVTQTPKHLITATGQRVTLRCSPRSGDLSVYWYQQSLDQGLQFLIQYYNGEERAKGNILERFSAQQFPDLHSELNLSSLELGDSALYFCASSPGLGGDEQYFGPGTRLTVT.

This clone was counted once. V is TRBV7-2 and J is TRBJ2-7; the D gene is possibly TRBD1 (7 bases). This CDR3 region has 15 residues. V was pared by 2 bases and J by 0 bases, with 11 bases between. Germline V gene sequence: CDR1 SGHTA, CDR2 FQGNSA. In DNA form, the CDR3 reads TGTGCCAGCAGCTTATCAGGGGGGAGCTCCTACGAGCAGTACTTC. Translating gives CASSLSGGSSYEQYF.

In its sample, this clone was seen a few times. The chain links TRBV4-2 to TRBJ1-6; tentative D call: TRBD1 (5 bases). In germline, CDR1 is LGHNA, CDR2 YNFKEQ. The CDR3 extends over 14 amino acids. Trimming stripped 0 bases from V and 11 bases from J, with 11 bases between. The CDR3 loop reads CASSQDREGPPLHF. Here the CDR3 DNA reads TGTGCCAGCAGCCAAGATAGGGAGGGGCCACCCCTCCACTTT.

The CDR3 coding sequence is TGTGCCAGCAGTCCGACAGGGGGGGACACCGGGGAGCTGTTTTTT. It codes for CASSPTGGDTGELFF. The genes are TRBV2 and TRBJ2-2; 9 nucleotides align to TRBD1. The germline CDR1 and CDR2 sequences are SNHLY and FYNNEI. The CDR3 extends over 15 amino acids. V was clipped by 5 bases and J by 3 bases; unmatched bases: 4.

The V and J genes are TRBV4-1 and TRBJ2-5; 10 bases are shared with TRBD2. The CDR3 length is 16 residues. V dropped 0 bases and J dropped 5; count of bases not matched to a gene: 6. From germline, CDR1 is MGHRA and CDR2 YSYEKL. The DNA of the CDR3 is TGCGCCAGCAGCCAAGATCGGGGACTAGCGAGGGAGACCCAGTACTTC. Translated: CASSQDRGLARETQYF.

The chain joins TRBV2 to TRBJ2-1; D remains unclear. V lost 4 bases and J 1 base, leaving 8 bases between the germline ends. Germline V gene sequence: CDR1 SNHLY, CDR2 FYNNEI. The CDR3 covers 14 residues. Here the CDR3 reads CASSARTSYNEQFF. CDR3 DNA: TGTGCCAGCAGTGCCCGTACTTCCTACAATGAGCAGTTCTTC.

This clone was seen only once. The rearrangement joins TRBV5-1 to TRBJ2-5, with D tentatively TRBD2 (6 bases). There are 14 residues in the CDR3. Trimming removed 7 bases at V and 0 bases at J, with 13 bases between. The germline gives CDR1 SGHRS, CDR2 YFSETQ. CDR3 in DNA: TGCGCCAGCTATGGGGGGACGTACCAAGAGACCCAGTACTTC. The encoded protein is CASYGGTYQETQYF. The full variable domain, its missing parts supplied by reference TRBV5-1 and TRBJ2-5, is KAGVTQTPRYLIKTRGQQVTLSCSPISGHRSVSWYQQTPGQGLQFLFEYFSETQRNKGNFPGRFSGRQFSNSRSEMNVSTLELGDSALYLCASYGGTYQETQYFGPGTRLLVL.

The chain couples TRBV5-4 to TRBJ2-7; D unresolved. Germline-derived CDR1 and CDR2 are SGHNT and YYREEE (reference sequence). The ends were cut back, 4 bases at V and 5 bases at J, with 13 bases in the middle. CDR3 length: 13 residues. The CDR3 is CASSPHPQDEQYF. The CDR3 DNA follows: TGTGCCAGCAGCCCTCACCCCCAGGACGAGCAGTACTTC.

The genes are TRBV5-5 and TRBJ2-5, with D maybe TRBD1 (5 bases). The CDR3 has 17 residues. Trimming removed 2 bases from V and 0 bases from J, with 17 bases in between. Germline-derived CDR1 and CDR2 are SGHKS and YYEKEE (reference sequence). CDR3 sequence reads: CASSFIDSLDYQETQYF. The CDR3 region has the DNA TGTGCCAGCAGCTTTATCGACAGCTTAGATTACCAAGAGACCCAGTACTTC.

Only one count was recorded for this clone. The chain links TRBV10-3 to TRBJ1-6; TRBD1 matches at 9 bases. Trimming cost V 9 bases and J 7 bases; bases outside gene matches: 4. Germline CDR1 ENHRY, CDR2 SYGVKD. The CDR3 is made up of 13 amino acids. Here the CDR3 DNA reads TGTGCCATGGGGACAGGGCCGAATTCACCCCTCCACTTT. Its translation is CAMGTGPNSPLHF.

The chain carries TRBV6-5 and TRBJ1-4, with D hard to call. The CDR3 covers 15 residues. Germline loops: CDR1 MNHEY, CDR2 SVGAGI. The V end lost 2 bases, the J end lost 4 bases, and 11 bases lay between the germline ends. CDR3 coding DNA: TGTGCCAGCAGTTACCCTGGCGGAAGTAATGAAAAACTGTTTTTT. Its protein is CASSYPGGSNEKLFF.

J is TRBJ2-7 and V is TRBV20-1, with 9 bases aligning to TRBD2. Trimming removed 3 bases from V and 2 bases from J; junction bases left unmatched: 5. There are 14 residues in the CDR3. Germline CDR1 is DFQATT and CDR2 is SNEGSKA (reference sequence). The chain's CDR3 is CSASLTSGTYEQYF. The CDR3 nucleotides read TGCAGTGCTAGTTTGACTAGCGGAACCTACGAGCAGTACTTC.

This CDR3 reads CASSPGGPHNEQFF. As DNA, the CDR3 is TGTGCCAGCAGTCCAGGGGGCCCCCACAATGAGCAGTTCTTC. V gene TRBV6-5 combines with J gene TRBJ2-1, with TRBD1 identical over 8 bases. The germline V gene encodes CDR1 MNHEY and CDR2 SVGAGI. CDR3 length: 14 residues. Germline trimming cut 5 bases from V and 5 bases from J; bases unmatched to any gene: 5.

This clone was seen a single time. The chain joins TRBV10-3 to TRBJ2-1; TRBD1 matches at 10 bases. There are 15 residues in the CDR3. CDR1 and CDR2 (germline): ENHRY, SYGVKD. Unmatched junction bases numbered 2, after V lost 2 bases and J lost 4 bases. The CDR3 sequence is CAISEDRGHYNEQFF. CDR3 in DNA: TGTGCCATCAGTGAGGACAGGGGGCATTACAATGAGCAGTTCTTC.

The chain joins TRBV19 to TRBJ1-5; possibly TRBD1 for D (6 bases). The germline gives CDR1 LNHDA, CDR2 SQIVND (reference sequence). V lost 8 bases, J lost 5 bases, and 22 bases lay in between. There are 16 residues in the CDR3. CDR3 sequence reads: CASRLGDIPGHQPQHF. The CDR3 bases are TGTGCCAGTCGCCTTGGGGACATCCCAGGGCATCAGCCCCAGCATTTT.

The V call is TRBV14, the J call TRBJ2-1; TRBD1 might be the D (6 bases). The germline V gene has CDR1 SGHDN and CDR2 FVKESK. The CDR3 sequence is 13 residues long. Trimming stripped 4 bases from V and 10 bases from J, with 14 bases between. CDR3 in DNA: TGTGCCAGCAGCCGATACAGGGAAGGCGAGCAGTTCTTC. Protein: CASSRYREGEQFF.

The chain has TRBV11-2 and TRBJ2-5; 8 bases align to TRBD2. Germline V gives CDR1 SGHAT, CDR2 FQNNGV. V lost 2 bases to trimming and J lost 5 bases; unmatched junction nucleotides: 7. CDR3 length: 15 amino acids. The CDR3 DNA sequence: TGTGCCAGCAGCTTAACGGGGGGGCCTATCGAGACCCAGTACTTC. Its protein product is CASSLTGGPIETQYF.

The rearrangement links TRBV5-1 to TRBJ2-1; tentative D call: TRBD2 (5 bases). Trimming took 0 bases from V and 6 from J, leaving 13 bases between them. The CDR3 consists of 15 residues. Germline loops: CDR1 SGHRS, CDR2 YFSETQ. This CDR3 is CASSLGVEEANEQFF. In DNA, the CDR3 is TGCGCCAGCAGCTTGGGGGTAGAGGAGGCCAATGAGCAGTTCTTC.

The V gene is TRBV9, the J gene TRBJ2-5; D is possibly TRBD1 (5 bases). The ends were cut back, 4 bases at V and 3 bases at J, with 16 bases in the middle. This CDR3 comprises 15 residues. Germline V gives CDR1 SGDLS, CDR2 YYNGEE. The CDR3 sequence is CASSPLGRSKETQYF. CDR3 coding DNA: TGTGCCAGCAGCCCCCTGGGGCGATCCAAAGAGACCCAGTACTTC.

The rearrangement joins TRBV19 to TRBJ1-5; D is unresolved. Trimming took off 3 bases at V and 0 bases at J, with 18 bases between the two ends. Germline V gene sequence: CDR1 LNHDA, CDR2 SQIVND (reference sequence). The CDR3 has 18 amino acids. CDR3 coding DNA: TGTGCCAGTAGTATCGACATTGAGATCAGTTATAGCAATCAGCCCCAGCATTTT. It specifies CASSIDIEISYSNQPQHF. Based on the CDR3 plus reference TRBV19 and TRBJ1-5, the full variable domain is DGGITQSPKYLFRKEGQNVTLSCEQNLNHDAMYWYRQDPGQGLRLIYYSQIVNDFQKGDIAEGYSVSREKKESFPLTVTSAQKNPTAFYLCASSIDIEISYSNQPQHFGDGTRLSIL.